The clone carrying this TCR beta chain was seen at least ten times. The antigen remains undetermined. J lost 2 bases, V lost 5 bases, and 12 bases had no gene match. The CDR3 is 17 amino acids. Germline values: CDR1 SGHVS, CDR2 FQNEAQ. This specimen comes from a study of T-cell reconstitution after alpha-beta-depleted transplantation in children. Overall study results and limits: It was surviving recipient T cells and thymic progenitors that gave some patients high TCRbeta diversity at day 60. Reportedly, roughly two months post-transplant, alpha-beta T cells arose from several hundred expanded graft clones.

Unique molecular identifiers tagged the TCRbeta library. MiXCR, applied by TCRdb to the PCR reads, yields one record per CDR3 protein. The sample includes hundreds of thousands of distinct CDR3 sequences, about 10% of them seen just once. The rearrangement joins TRBV7-8 to TRBJ1-2, with TRBD1 identical over 9 bases. The clonotype comes from a child aged 2-15 years with inherited bone marrow failure, due to receive a stem cell transplant. The material sequenced was PBMCs, taken before TCRalphabeta/CD19-depleted stem cell transplant. In DNA form, the CDR3 reads TGTGCCAGCAGCGGGAGGGTCCCGGGACAGGGAAACTATGGCTACACCTTC. This encodes CASSGRVPGQGNYGYTF.